What follows are 6 T cell receptor beta chains derived from one specimen sequenced in a study of T cell changes during pregnancy in multiple sclerosis. TCRdb's table, derived via immunoSEQ multiplex PCR, lists solely in-frame clones and lacks some. The sample lists about 32,000 clones; about nine tenths were seen once. The specimen comprised CD8+ T cells from peripheral blood mononuclear cells, sampled in the first trimester of pregnancy. The receptors derive from a female donor with multiple sclerosis, enrolled in a pregnancy study.

The chain has TRBV10-3 and TRBJ2-7; D unclear. Germline values: CDR1 ENHRY, CDR2 SYGVKD. The V end lost 3 bases, the J end lost 2 bases, and 11 bases lay between the germline ends. This CDR3 is 14 amino acids long. The DNA of the CDR3 is TGTGCCATCAGTGAAGCCCTCCTTACCTACGAGCAGTACTTC. The encoded protein is CAISEALLTYEQYF.

The CDR3, as DNA: TGTGCCAGCAGGACTGGACAGGGGTTCACCGGGGAGCTGTTTTTT. Protein product: CASRTGQGFTGELFF. The chain recombines TRBV6-5 with TRBJ2-2; the match to TRBD1 covers 9 bases. The trim removed 6 bases at V and 4 bases at J, leaving 6 bases unmatched. Germline CDR1 is MNHEY and CDR2 is SVGAGI. The CDR3 is 15 residues long.

This chain connects TRBV4-1 to TRBJ2-3; TRBD2 aligns across 13 bases. V shed 1 base and J 2 bases; nucleotides not matched to a gene: 6. The CDR3 spans 18 residues. Germline loops: CDR1 MGHRA, CDR2 YSYEKL. The CDR3 loop is CASSQALGLAGITDTQYF. The CDR3 DNA sequence: TGCGCCAGCAGCCAAGCTTTGGGACTAGCGGGAATCACAGATACGCAGTATTTT.

V gene TRBV27 combines with J gene TRBJ2-1, with 10 nucleotides matching TRBD2. V was clipped by 5 bases and J by 8 bases; unmatched bases: 0. The CDR3 is made up of 12 amino acids. Looked up from germline, CDR1 is MNHEY and CDR2 is SMNVEV (reference sequence). In DNA, the CDR3 is TGTGCCAGCAGTCTAGCGGGAGATGAGCAGTTCTTC. Its translation: CASSLAGDEQFF.

This chain joins TRBV5-5 and TRBJ2-7, with 7 bases that match TRBD1. The CDR3 extends over 12 amino acids. Trimming at V came to 4 bases and at J to 6 bases, leaving 4 bases not matched to a gene. Germline values: CDR1 SGHKS, CDR2 YYEKEE (reference sequence). In nucleotides, the CDR3 is TGTGCCAGCAGCGTCCCAGGGGGCGAGCAGTACTTC. Amino acids: CASSVPGGEQYF. Combining the CDR3 with reference TRBV5-5 and TRBJ2-7 gives the whole variable domain DAGVTQSPTHLIKTRGQQVTLRCSPISGHKSVSWYQQVLGQGPQFIFQYYEKEERGRGNFPDRFSARQFPNYSSELNVNALLLGDSALYLCASSVPGGEQYFGPGTRLTVT.

This clone was observed a single time. The V and J genes are TRBV11-2 and TRBJ2-7, with D hard to call. The germline CDR1 and CDR2 sequences are SGHAT and FQNNGV. V lost 1 base, J lost 9 bases, and 13 bases lay in between. The CDR3 extends over 13 amino acids. In nucleotides, the CDR3 is TGTGCCAGCAGCTTAGGCGAGGAAGTGTCGCAGTACTTC. This codes for CASSLGEEVSQYF.